The source of this TCR beta chain is a study of post-analysis software for immune sequencing data. Looked up from germline, CDR1 is DFQATT and CDR2 is SNEGSKA (reference sequence). V lost 1 base, J lost 7 bases, and 12 bases stayed unmatched. There are 15 residues in the CDR3. Every TCR beta cDNA library bore unique molecular identifiers. Some 500,000 cDNA molecules were recovered from an input of about 0.95 to 11 million T cells. MiXCR, run by TCRdb on the PCR reads, gives a single entry per CDR3 protein. The sample carries hundreds of thousands of distinct CDR3 sequences, about 40% recorded once. This clonotype was counted only a few times. The target antigen is unknown. Study-level points and caveats: Compared with controls, patients showed significantly lower normalized Chao1 diversity. Higher frequency in patients than in controls was seen for about 5 TRBV segments, with TRBV5-6, TRBV5-1 and TRBV20-1 among them.

Sequences were obtained from blood. This sequence joins TRBV20-1 and TRBJ1-2, with 7 bases that match TRBD1. The sequence came from a girl aged 2 to 10 with multiple sclerosis. The CDR3 spells CSARVPPTGVGGYTF. CDR3 nucleotides: TGCAGTGCTAGAGTCCCCCCAACAGGGGTGGGTGGCTACACCTTC.